This TCR beta chain came from a study of tumor-infiltrating lymphocytes in primary liver carcinoma. V shed 1 base and J 5 bases; nucleotides not matched to a gene: 7. Germline lookup yields CDR1 LGHNA and CDR2 YNFKEQ. CDR3 length: 16 amino acids. Regarding this clonotype: Its antigen is unidentified.

The authors made TCR beta cDNA from 400 to 550 ng total RNA with a constant-region primer. TCR beta libraries came from three nested multiplex PCR rounds using slightly modified ARM-PCR. TRBV1-TRBV30 forward and Cbeta reverse primers drove the first two approximately 10-cycle rounds. TCRdb recomputed calls from the multiplex PCR reads with MiXCR, one row per CDR3 protein. This sample has approximately 330,000 distinct CDR3 sequences, with almost 65% found just once. For blood RNA, unsorted whole blood served as the source, and germline DNA was extracted too. Findings and caveats of the study: Whereas tumor region pairs overlapped more, tumor-adjacent and tumor-blood pairs overlapped less.

The material sequenced was peripheral blood. The chain carries TRBV4-2 and TRBJ2-2; 7 bases line up with TRBD1. This sequence was found in a man aged 35 to 55 with primary liver carcinoma and hepatitis B virus infection. The DNA for the CDR3 is TGTGCCAGCAGCCAAGCAGCGAGGGGGCCTACCGGGGAGCTGTTTTTT. It yields the protein CASSQAARGPTGELFF.